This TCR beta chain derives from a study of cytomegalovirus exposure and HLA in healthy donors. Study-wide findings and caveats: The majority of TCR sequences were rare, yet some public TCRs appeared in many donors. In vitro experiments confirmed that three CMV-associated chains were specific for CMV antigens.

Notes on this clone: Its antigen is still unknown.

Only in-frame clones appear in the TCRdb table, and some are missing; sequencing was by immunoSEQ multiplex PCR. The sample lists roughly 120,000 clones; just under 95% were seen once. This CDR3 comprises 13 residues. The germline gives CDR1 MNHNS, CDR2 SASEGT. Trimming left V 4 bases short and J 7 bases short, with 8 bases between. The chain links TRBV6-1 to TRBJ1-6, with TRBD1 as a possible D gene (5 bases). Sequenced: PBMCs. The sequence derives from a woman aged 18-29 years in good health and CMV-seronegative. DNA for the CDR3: TGTGCCAGCAGTGCACAGGAGAATTCACCCCTCCACTTT. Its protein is CASSAQENSPLHF.